The text below deals with one T cell receptor (beta chain). Its antigen target is currently unknown. Per-nucleotide qualities are absent, and no much larger clonotype sits a single base away. Each clonotype received, on average, 10x coverage in deep resolution sequencing performed on a MiSeq, where the target depth lay between 1 in 1 million and 1 in 200,000 T cells. TCR beta libraries were generated with the immunoSEQ hsTCRB Kit. The original methods were these. Data were analyzed with ImmunoSEQ Data Assistant and ImmunoSEQ Analyzer, with V, D and J genes assigned per IMGT definitions. Clonality, which ranges from 0 to 1, was calculated as one minus the normalized Shannon entropy of productive rearrangement frequencies. Only overrepresented clonotypes making up at least 0.05% of the repertoire of each patient were included in the public clonotype analysis. Approximately 14 age-matched healthy donor repertoires from immuneACCESS were used as controls for clonality. The clones in this table, taken by TCRdb from immuneACCESS, are in-frame only. Not every clone is retained; where verified, under half of the shortfall comes from an unresolved V gene, and the cause of the rest is unknown. The V and J calls and clone size come from that table; D and trimming were worked out from the DNA. The sample table contains some 160,000 clones; only one count was recorded for more than 65% of them. The ten top clones hold approximately 2% of the sample.

This specimen belongs to a study of cytotoxic CD8 clonotypes in ibrutinib-treated CLL (dated by TCRdb to 2020 to 2022). For the wider study: The cohort had about a dozen relapsed/refractory and approximately 15 treatment-naive patients; fewer than 18 were IGHV unmutated. Responses were partial in roughly 24 patients and complete in 2; after median 68 months follow-up, around 15 stayed in remission and approximately 12 progressed. Response samples were obtained after a median of approximately twelve months of treatment, with a range of about 6 to 36 months. An average of about 250,000 productive templates and 94,082 productive rearrangements was obtained per sample. Of the roughly 86 people in the trial, 26 had longitudinal samples available. Cryopreserved peripheral blood mononuclear cells were collected before treatment, at response, and at either disease progression or sustained remission. Patients were still on ibrutinib when every remission and progressive disease sample was collected.

The sample's time point, from its label and the paper: approximately 11 months on ibrutinib. Roughly 2.2 micrograms of genomic DNA were extracted from cryopreserved PBMCs for TCR beta library preparation. Longitudinal blood samples from CLL patients receiving ibrutinib monotherapy were subjected to high-throughput TCR beta sequencing. The patients took part in an open-label, single-center phase 2 trial of ibrutinib monotherapy. Overall study outcomes, separate from this receptor: Lymph node repertoires were not examined, and the timing of sampling was not matched between patients in sustained remission and those whose disease progressed. Clonality rose at ibrutinib response, remained stable during sustained remission, and dropped back toward baseline at progression. Baseline clonality exceeded that of age-matched healthy donors and correlated strongly with circulating CD8+ T-cell counts. Public clonotypes were found to be uncommon and were observed to contract or remain stable during treatment; the increase in clonality was shown to reflect expansion of private clonotypes at ibrutinib response.

This TCR came from a human donor with chronic lymphocytic leukemia. The sample in question was PBMCs, obtained after 12 months of ibrutinib treatment.

The nucleotides read TGTGCCAGCAAGAAGACAGGCCACACTAGGACGAACACCGGGGAGCTGTTTTTT. It encodes CASKKTGHTRTNTGELFF. This chain joins TRBV9 to TRBJ2-2; a weak D assignment points to TRBD1 (6 bases agree). The CDR3 runs 18 amino acids, cysteine and phenylalanine included. The entry retains the CDR3 DNA only, 54 bases that are in frame from base 1. At the junction V is shortened by 6 bases and J by 0 bases, with 21 bases in between. The CDR1 and CDR2 encoded by the germline V gene are SGDLS and YYNGEE. Outside the CDR3, residues come from the reference TRBV9 and TRBJ2-2 proteins, so the full variable domain is: DSGVTQTPKHLITATGQRVTLRCSPRSGDLSVYWYQQSLDQGLQFLIQYYNGEERAKGNILERFSAQQFPDLHSELNLSSLELGDSALYFCASKKTGHTRTNTGELFFGEGSRLTVL.